These 3 T cell receptor beta chains were all obtained from the same sample, sequenced in a study of T cells after yellow fever vaccination. TCRdb ran MiXCR on the 5' RACE reads and lists one entry per CDR3 protein. The sample has 300,000 to 400,000 distinct CDR3 sequences; about 10% are singletons. Sequences were derived from CD4+ T cells sorted from PBMCs, sampled 45 days after the yellow fever booster vaccination. The source is a man younger than 35 who received the YFV17D yellow fever vaccine.

This clonotype turned up a few times. The genes are TRBV5-1 and TRBJ2-5; D not resolved. Deletions cut 2 bases from V and 2 bases from J, with 7 bases between. Germline lookup yields CDR1 SGHRS and CDR2 YFSETQ. The CDR3 is 13 residues long. In DNA form, the CDR3 reads TGCGCCAGCAGCTTACAAGAGCAAGAGACCCAGTACTTC. Its protein is CASSLQEQETQYF.

This clonotype was recorded at least ten times. DNA of the CDR3: TGTGCCAGCAGTCGTCAAGCAGATACGCAGTATTTT. Translating it yields CASSRQADTQYF. The chain recombines TRBV12-3 or TRBV12-4 with TRBJ2-3, with D unclear. The CDR3 is 12 amino acids. Trimming took off 5 bases at V and 4 bases at J, with 7 bases between the two ends.

The chain is built from TRBV6-5 and TRBJ2-6, with D unclear. The CDR3 spans 16 residues. Germline V gene sequence: CDR1 MNHEY, CDR2 SVGAGI. The germline V and J ends were trimmed by 6 bases and 0 bases, with 12 bases remaining between them. The CDR3 protein is CASRARRSSGANVLTF. The DNA of the CDR3 is TGTGCCAGCAGAGCCAGACGGAGCTCTGGGGCCAACGTCCTGACTTTC.